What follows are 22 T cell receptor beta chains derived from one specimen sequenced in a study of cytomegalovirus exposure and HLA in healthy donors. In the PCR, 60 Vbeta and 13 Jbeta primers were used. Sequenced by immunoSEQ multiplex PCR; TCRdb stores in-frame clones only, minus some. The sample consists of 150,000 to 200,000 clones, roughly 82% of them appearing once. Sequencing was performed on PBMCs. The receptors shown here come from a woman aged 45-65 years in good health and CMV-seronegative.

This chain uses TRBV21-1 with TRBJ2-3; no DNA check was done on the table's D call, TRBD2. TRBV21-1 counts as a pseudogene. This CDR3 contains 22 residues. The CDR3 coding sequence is TGTGCCAGCAGCAAAATCTCACGTCCGGGGGGTGGACACCCGGCCCAGGTTATTACGCAGTATTTT. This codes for CASSKISRPGGGHPAQVITQYF.

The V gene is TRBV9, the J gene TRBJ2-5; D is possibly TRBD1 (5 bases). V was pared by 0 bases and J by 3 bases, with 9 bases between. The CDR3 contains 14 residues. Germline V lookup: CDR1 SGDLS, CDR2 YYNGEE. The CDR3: CASSVAQGKETQYF. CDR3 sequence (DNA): TGTGCCAGCAGCGTAGCCCAGGGAAAAGAGACCCAGTACTTC.

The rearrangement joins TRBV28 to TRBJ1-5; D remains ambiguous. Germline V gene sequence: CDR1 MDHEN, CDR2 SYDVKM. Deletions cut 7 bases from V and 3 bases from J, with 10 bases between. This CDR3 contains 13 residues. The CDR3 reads CASISGLNQPQHF. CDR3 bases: TGTGCCAGCATCTCCGGTCTCAATCAGCCCCAGCATTTT.

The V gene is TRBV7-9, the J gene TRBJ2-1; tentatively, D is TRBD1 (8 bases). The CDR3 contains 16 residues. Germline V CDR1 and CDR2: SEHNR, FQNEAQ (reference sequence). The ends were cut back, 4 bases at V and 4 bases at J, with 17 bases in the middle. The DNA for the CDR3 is TGTGCCAGCAGCTCAAATACAGGGGGGGATTACAATGAGCAGTTCTTC. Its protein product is CASSSNTGGDYNEQFF.

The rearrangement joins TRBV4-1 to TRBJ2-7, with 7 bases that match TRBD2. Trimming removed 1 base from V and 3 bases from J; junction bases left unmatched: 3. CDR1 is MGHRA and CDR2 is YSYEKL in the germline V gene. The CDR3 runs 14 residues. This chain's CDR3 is CASSQAGGDYEQYF. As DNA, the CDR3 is TGCGCCAGCAGCCAAGCGGGGGGAGACTACGAGCAGTACTTC.

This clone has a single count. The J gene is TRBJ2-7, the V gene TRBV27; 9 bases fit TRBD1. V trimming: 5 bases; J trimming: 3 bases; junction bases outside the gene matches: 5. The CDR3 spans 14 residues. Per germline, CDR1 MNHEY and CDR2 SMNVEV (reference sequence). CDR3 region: CASSRDRDYYEQYF. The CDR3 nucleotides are TGTGCCAGCAGTCGGGACAGGGACTACTACGAGCAGTACTTC.

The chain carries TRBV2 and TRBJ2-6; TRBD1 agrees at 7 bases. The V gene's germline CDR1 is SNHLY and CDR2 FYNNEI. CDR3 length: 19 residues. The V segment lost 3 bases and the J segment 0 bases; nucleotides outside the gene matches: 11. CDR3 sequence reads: CASSDRGKGATSGANVLTF. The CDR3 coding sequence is TGTGCCAGCAGTGACAGGGGTAAGGGGGCTACCTCTGGGGCCAACGTCCTGACTTTC.

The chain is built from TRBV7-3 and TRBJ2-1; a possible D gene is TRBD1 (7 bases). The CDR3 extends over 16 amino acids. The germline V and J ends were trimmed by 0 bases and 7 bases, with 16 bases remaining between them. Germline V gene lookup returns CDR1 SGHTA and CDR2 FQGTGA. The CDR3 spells CASSLTRDSGGNEQFF. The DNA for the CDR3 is TGTGCCAGCAGCTTAACAAGGGACAGTGGGGGGAATGAGCAGTTCTTC.

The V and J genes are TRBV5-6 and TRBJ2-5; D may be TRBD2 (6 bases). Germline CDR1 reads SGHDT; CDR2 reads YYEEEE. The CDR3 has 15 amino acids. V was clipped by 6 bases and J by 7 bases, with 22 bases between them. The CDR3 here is CASTPFGGTPRTQYF. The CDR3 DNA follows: TGTGCCAGCACCCCTTTTGGCGGGACGCCGCGGACCCAGTACTTC.

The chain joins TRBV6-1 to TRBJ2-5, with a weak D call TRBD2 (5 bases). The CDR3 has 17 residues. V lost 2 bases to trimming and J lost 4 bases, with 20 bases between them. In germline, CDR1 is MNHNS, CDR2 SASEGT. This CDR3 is CASSESRNPSRGETQYF. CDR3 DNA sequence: TGTGCCAGCAGTGAATCTCGCAATCCTAGTCGGGGAGAGACCCAGTACTTC.

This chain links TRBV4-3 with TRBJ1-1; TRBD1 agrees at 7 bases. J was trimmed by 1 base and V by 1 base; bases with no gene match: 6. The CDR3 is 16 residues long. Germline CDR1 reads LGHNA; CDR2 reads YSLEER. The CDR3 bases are TGCGCCAGCAGCCAAGGTCCAGGGGGATCGAACACTGAAGCTTTCTTT. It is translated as CASSQGPGGSNTEAFF.

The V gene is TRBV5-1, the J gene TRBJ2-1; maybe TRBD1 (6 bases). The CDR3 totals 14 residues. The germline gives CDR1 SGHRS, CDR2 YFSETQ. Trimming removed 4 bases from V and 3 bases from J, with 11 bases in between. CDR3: CASSLQTGYNEQFF. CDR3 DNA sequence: TGCGCCAGCAGCCTCCAGACAGGCTACAATGAGCAGTTCTTC.

CDR3 DNA sequence: TGTGCCACCACGAAACCAGGGGGAAACACCATATATTTT. This codes for CATTKPGGNTIYF. V gene TRBV11-2 combines with J gene TRBJ1-3; D might be TRBD1 (5 bases). Trimming cost V 10 bases and J 4 bases, with 14 bases left between them. CDR3 length equals 13 residues. The germline V gene has CDR1 SGHAT and CDR2 FQNNGV.

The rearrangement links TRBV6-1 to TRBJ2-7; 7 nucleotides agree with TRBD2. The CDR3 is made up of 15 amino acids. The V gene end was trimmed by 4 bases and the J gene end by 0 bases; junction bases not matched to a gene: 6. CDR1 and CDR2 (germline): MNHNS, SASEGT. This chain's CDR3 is CASSVPSGSSYEQYF. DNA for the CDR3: TGTGCCAGCAGTGTGCCTAGCGGAAGCTCCTACGAGCAGTACTTC.

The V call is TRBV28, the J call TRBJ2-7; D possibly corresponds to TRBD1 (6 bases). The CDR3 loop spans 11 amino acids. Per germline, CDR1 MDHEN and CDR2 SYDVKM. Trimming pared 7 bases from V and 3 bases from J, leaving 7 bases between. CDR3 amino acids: CASTQGYEQYF. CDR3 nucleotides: TGTGCCAGCACACAGGGCTACGAGCAGTACTTC.

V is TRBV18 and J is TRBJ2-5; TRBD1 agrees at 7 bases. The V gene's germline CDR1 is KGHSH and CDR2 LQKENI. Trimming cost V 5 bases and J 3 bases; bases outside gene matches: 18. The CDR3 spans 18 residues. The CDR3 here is CASSKLLGTAQEKETQYF. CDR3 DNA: TGTGCCAGCTCAAAGTTACTAGGGACAGCCCAGGAGAAAGAGACCCAGTACTTC.

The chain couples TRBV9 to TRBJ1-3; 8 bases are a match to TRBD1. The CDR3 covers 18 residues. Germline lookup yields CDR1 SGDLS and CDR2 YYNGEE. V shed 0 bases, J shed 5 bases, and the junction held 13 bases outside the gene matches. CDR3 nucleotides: TGTGCCAGCAGCGTAGGTGGAGGGCAGGGGGCCTTTCGAAACACCATATATTTT. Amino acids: CASSVGGGQGAFRNTIYF.

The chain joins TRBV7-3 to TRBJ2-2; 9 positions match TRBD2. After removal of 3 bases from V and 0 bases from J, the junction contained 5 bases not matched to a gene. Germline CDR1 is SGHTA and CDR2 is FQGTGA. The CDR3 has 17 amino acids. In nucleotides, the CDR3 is TGTGCCAGCAGCTTCTTTGCTAGCGGGGCGAACACCGGGGAGCTGTTTTTT. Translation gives CASSFFASGANTGELFF.

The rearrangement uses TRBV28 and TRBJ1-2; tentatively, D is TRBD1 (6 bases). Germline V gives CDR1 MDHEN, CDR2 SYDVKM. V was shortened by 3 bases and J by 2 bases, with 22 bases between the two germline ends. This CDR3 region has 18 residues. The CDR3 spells CASSLSTGSRGGNYGYTF. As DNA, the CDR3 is TGTGCCAGCAGTTTGTCGACCGGGTCTCGAGGGGGAAACTATGGCTACACCTTC.

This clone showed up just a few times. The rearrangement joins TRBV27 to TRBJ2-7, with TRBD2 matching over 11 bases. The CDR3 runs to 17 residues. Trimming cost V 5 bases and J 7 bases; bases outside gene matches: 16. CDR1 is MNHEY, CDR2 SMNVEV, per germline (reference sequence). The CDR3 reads CASSPSVRSSGRGEQYF. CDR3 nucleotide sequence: TGTGCCAGCAGTCCATCAGTCCGGAGTAGCGGGAGGGGGGAGCAGTACTTC.

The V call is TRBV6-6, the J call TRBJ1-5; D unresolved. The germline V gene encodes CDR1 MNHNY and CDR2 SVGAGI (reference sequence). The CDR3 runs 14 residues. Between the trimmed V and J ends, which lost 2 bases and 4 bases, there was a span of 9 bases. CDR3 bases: TGTGCCAGCAGTTACCTCGGAGGGAATCAGCCCCAGCATTTT. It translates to CASSYLGGNQPQHF.

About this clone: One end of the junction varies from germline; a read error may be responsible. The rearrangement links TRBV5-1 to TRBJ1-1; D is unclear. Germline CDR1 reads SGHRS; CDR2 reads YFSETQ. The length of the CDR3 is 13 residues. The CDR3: CASSLLQNTGAFF. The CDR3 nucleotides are TGCGCCAGCAGCCTTTTACAGAACACTGGAGCTTTCTTT.